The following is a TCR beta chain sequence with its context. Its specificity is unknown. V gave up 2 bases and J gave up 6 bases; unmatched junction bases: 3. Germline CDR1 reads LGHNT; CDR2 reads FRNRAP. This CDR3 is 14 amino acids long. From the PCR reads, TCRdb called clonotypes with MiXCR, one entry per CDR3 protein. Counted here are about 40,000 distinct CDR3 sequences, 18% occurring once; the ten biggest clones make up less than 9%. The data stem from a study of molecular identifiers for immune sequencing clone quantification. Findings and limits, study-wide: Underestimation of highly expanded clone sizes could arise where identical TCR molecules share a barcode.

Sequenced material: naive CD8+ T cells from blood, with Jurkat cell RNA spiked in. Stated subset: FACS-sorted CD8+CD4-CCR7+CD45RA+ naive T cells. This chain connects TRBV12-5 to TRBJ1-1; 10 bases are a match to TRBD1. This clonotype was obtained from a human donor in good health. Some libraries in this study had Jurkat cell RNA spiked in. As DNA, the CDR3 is TGTGCTAGTGGTTTGAGGGACAGGGGCCCTGAAGCTTTCTTT. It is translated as CASGLRDRGPEAFF.